The 26 T cell receptor beta chains given below trace back to one sample, sequenced in a study of blood T cell repertoires in COVID-19. Data came from immunoSEQ multiplex PCR; TCRdb stores just in-frame clones and leaves some out. The data show roughly 200,000 clones, roughly 89% seen once. Sample: peripheral blood. These receptors came from a man between 60 and 75 years old who had recovered from COVID-19.

The rearrangement uses TRBV5-5 and TRBJ2-5; 11 bases are a match to TRBD1. CDR3 length: 15 residues. Trimming cost V 1 base and J 4 bases; bases outside gene matches: 3. The germline V gene encodes CDR1 SGHKS and CDR2 YYEKEE (reference sequence). CDR3 sequence: CASSLIGTGGETQYF. DNA for the CDR3: TGTGCCAGCAGCTTGATCGGGACAGGGGGAGAGACCCAGTACTTC.

The chain combines TRBV7-3 with TRBJ1-1, with D possibly being TRBD1 (5 bases). V was cut by 0 bases and J by 9 bases, with 14 bases left in between. The CDR3 runs 14 residues. Germline V lookup: CDR1 SGHTA, CDR2 FQGTGA. CDR3: CASSLTPGTGQAFF. CDR3 nucleotides: TGTGCCAGCAGCTTAACTCCAGGGACTGGCCAAGCTTTCTTT.

The CDR3, as DNA: TGTGCCAGCAGCCCGCAGGGGAAGGGCGAGCAGTACTTC. Encoded protein: CASSPQGKGEQYF. The V gene is TRBV3-1 (or the pseudogene TRBV3-2), the J gene TRBJ2-7, with a possible D match to TRBD1 (6 bases). Germline V gene lookup returns CDR1 LGHDT and CDR2 YNNKEL (reference sequence). V was trimmed by 4 bases and J by 6 bases, leaving 13 bases between them. The CDR3 is 13 amino acids.

The rearrangement joins TRBV4-3 to TRBJ1-1, with D perhaps TRBD1 (6 bases). This CDR3 has 13 residues. With 1 base removed from V and 6 bases from J, the gap between germline ends came to 9 bases. Germline V gives CDR1 LGHNA, CDR2 YSLEER. This CDR3 is CASSQVGAPEAFF. CDR3 nucleotides: TGCGCCAGCAGCCAAGTGGGGGCGCCTGAAGCTTTCTTT.

This sequence joins TRBV14 and TRBJ2-1, with TRBD2 identical over 7 bases. The CDR3 is made up of 14 amino acids. J gave up 4 bases and V 8 bases, and 8 bases lay outside the gene matches. Germline CDR1 and CDR2: SGHDN and FVKESK. Here the CDR3 DNA reads TGTGCCAGCGGGGGGGTACAACTTTACAATGAGCAGTTCTTC. This encodes CASGGVQLYNEQFF.

The rearrangement links TRBV15 to TRBJ1-6; tentatively, D is TRBD1 (6 bases). Germline values: CDR1 LNHNV, CDR2 YYDKDF (reference sequence). Trimming removed 3 bases from V and 9 bases from J, with 15 bases in between. The CDR3 runs to 15 residues. DNA for the CDR3: TGTGCCACCAGCAGGGATGGGACATCGGGTTCACCCCTCCACTTT. It encodes CATSRDGTSGSPLHF.

This clone was recorded a few times. CDR3 protein: CATQSYSNQPQHF. The CDR3 DNA reads as TGTGCCACCCAGTCTTATAGCAATCAGCCCCAGCATTTT. This rearrangement joins TRBV24-1 to TRBJ1-5; D ambiguous. The germline CDR1 and CDR2 sequences are KGHDR and SFDVKD. There are 13 residues in the CDR3. V dropped 9 bases and J dropped 0 bases, with 8 bases sitting between them.

This clone was counted a single time. The chain carries TRBV7-2 and TRBJ2-1; D is possibly TRBD2 (7 bases). V shed 5 bases and J shed 2 bases, with 19 bases lying between them. The CDR3 runs 17 residues. Germline V gives CDR1 SGHTA, CDR2 FQGNSA. The CDR3 nucleotides are TGTGCCAGCAGCCCAGCGATCGCGGGGGCACCCTACAATGAGCAGTTCTTC. This sequence encodes CASSPAIAGAPYNEQFF.

The V call is TRBV7-2, the J call TRBJ2-1, with TRBD1 identical over 8 bases. This CDR3 is built from 15 residues. J lost 7 bases, V lost 1 base, and 6 bases had no gene match. CDR1 and CDR2 from the germline V gene are SGHTA and FQGNSA. CDR3 in amino acids: CASSLDQGAGNEQFF. The CDR3 nucleotides read TGTGCCAGCAGCTTAGATCAGGGGGCGGGAAATGAGCAGTTCTTC.

The chain combines TRBV19 with TRBJ1-1; maybe TRBD1 (6 bases). V was cut by 6 bases and J by 0 bases, with 14 bases left in between. Germline V gene lookup returns CDR1 LNHDA and CDR2 SQIVND (reference sequence). This CDR3 is 15 amino acids long. DNA of the CDR3: TGTGCCAGTAGGAGGTGGGGGCTTATGAACACTGAAGCTTTCTTT. Its translation: CASRRWGLMNTEAFF.

V is TRBV7-6 and J is TRBJ1-3, with TRBD1 identical over 10 bases. The CDR3 totals 15 residues. J was trimmed by 7 bases and V by 4 bases; bases with no gene match: 7. CDR1 and CDR2 (germline): SGHVS, FNYEAQ. CDR3 bases: TGTGCCAGCAGCTCGAGACAGGGGGCGAGCAACACCATATATTTT. It codes for CASSSRQGASNTIYF.

The chain links TRBV2 to TRBJ1-2; D uncertain. Germline values: CDR1 SNHLY, CDR2 FYNNEI. V lost 5 bases, J lost 9 bases, and 16 bases lay in between. This CDR3 spans 13 amino acids. The CDR3 coding sequence is TGTGCCAGCAGTACCCCCCGGGGTTTGAGCTACACCTTC. Residues: CASSTPRGLSYTF.

This clone was counted between two and nine times. The V call is TRBV14, the J call TRBJ1-6, with D unclear. Germline CDR1 is SGHDN and CDR2 is FVKESK. This CDR3 is built from 14 residues. Deletions cut 1 base from V and 9 bases from J, with 10 bases between. The CDR3 DNA is TGTGCCAGCAGCCAAGCCACTACGGGTTCACCCCTCCACTTT. The encoded protein is CASSQATTGSPLHF.

This clone was seen a single time. The rearrangement links TRBV10-3 to TRBJ2-3; 7 bases match TRBD1. The CDR3 covers 15 residues. J was trimmed by 6 bases and V by 0 bases; bases with no gene match: 6. Germline V gives CDR1 ENHRY, CDR2 SYGVKD. The CDR3 nucleotides read TGTGCCATCAGTGAGTCGGAAGGGGGCTGGGATACGCAGTATTTT. Encoded protein: CAISESEGGWDTQYF.

This sequence joins TRBV19 and TRBJ2-6, with D possibly TRBD2 on 6 matching bases. The CDR3 has 17 residues. V lost 1 base to trimming and J lost 0 bases, with 10 bases between them. Germline values: CDR1 LNHDA, CDR2 SQIVND (reference sequence). The chain's CDR3 is CASSIGGTVSGANVLTF. In nucleotides, the CDR3 is TGTGCCAGTAGTATAGGTGGGACTGTCTCTGGGGCCAACGTCCTGACTTTC. Supplemented by reference TRBV19 and TRBJ2-6, the full variable domain reads DGGITQSPKYLFRKEGQNVTLSCEQNLNHDAMYWYRQDPGQGLRLIYYSQIVNDFQKGDIAEGYSVSREKKESFPLTVTSAQKNPTAFYLCASSIGGTVSGANVLTFGAGSRLTVL.

The rearrangement links TRBV11-3 to TRBJ2-2; D is perhaps TRBD1 (6 bases). Trimming shortened V by 1 base and J by 6 bases, and 12 bases separated the two germline ends. Germline CDR1 reads SGHNT; CDR2 reads YENEEA. The CDR3 extends over 15 amino acids. The CDR3 DNA reads as TGTGCCAGCAGCTTAGCAGCCACAGGGTCCGGGGAGCTGTTTTTT. This sequence encodes CASSLAATGSGELFF.

V is TRBV9 and J is TRBJ2-1; D may be TRBD1 (6 bases). The length of the CDR3 is 15 residues. The germline V and J ends were trimmed by 0 bases and 2 bases, with 9 bases remaining between them. Germline V gene data show CDR1 as SGDLS and CDR2 as YYNGEE. The CDR3 region has the DNA TGTGCCAGCAGCGTAGGACAGGTGACCTACAATGAGCAGTTCTTC. Amino acids: CASSVGQVTYNEQFF.

The chain is built from TRBV27 and TRBJ1-1, with TRBD1 matching 9 bases. The CDR3 covers 13 residues. Per the germline V gene, CDR1 is MNHEY and CDR2 is SMNVEV (reference sequence). V shed 6 bases, J shed 5 bases, and the junction held 4 bases outside the gene matches. CDR3 sequence reads: CASRWDRETEAFF. CDR3 in DNA: TGTGCCAGCAGGTGGGACAGGGAAACTGAAGCTTTCTTT.

The V and J genes are TRBV5-8 and TRBJ2-1; D is ambiguous. This CDR3 is 14 amino acids long. Trimming removed 7 bases at V and 0 bases at J, with 11 bases between. In germline, CDR1 is SGHTS, CDR2 YDEGEE. CDR3 loop: CASARWSSYNEQFF. DNA for the CDR3: TGTGCCAGCGCAAGATGGAGCTCCTACAATGAGCAGTTCTTC.

This clone was found a few times. The junction does not match germline at one end; this may be a read error. The gene calls are TRBV15 and TRBJ1-5; tentative D call: TRBD1 (6 bases). The CDR3 contains 14 residues. Germline lookup yields CDR1 LNHNV and CDR2 YYDKDF (reference sequence). The CDR3 protein is CATSRECEGEVESF. In DNA form, the CDR3 reads TGTGCCACCAGCAGAGAATGTGAGGGGGAAGTGGAGAGTTTT.

This sequence joins TRBV28 and TRBJ1-2, with D unresolved. This CDR3 comprises 12 residues. Trimming cost V 6 bases and J 3 bases, with 8 bases left between them. In germline, CDR1 is MDHEN, CDR2 SYDVKM. The CDR3 is CASSPGYYGYTF. The CDR3 DNA reads as TGTGCCAGCAGCCCGGGTTACTATGGCTACACCTTC.

This chain uses TRBV11-1 with TRBJ2-1; weak D call: TRBD2 (6 bases). The V gene lost 4 bases and the J gene lost 10 bases, with 11 bases spanning the gap. The CDR3 has 12 residues. The germline V gene encodes CDR1 SGHAT and CDR2 FQDESV (reference sequence). CDR3 region: CASSSARGEQFF. In DNA form, the CDR3 reads TGTGCCAGCAGCTCCGCCCGGGGGGAGCAGTTCTTC.

This chain joins TRBV27 and TRBJ2-7; 8 positions agree with TRBD1. There are 13 residues in the CDR3. Losses at the gene ends were 11 bases for V and 1 base for J; bases not matched to a gene: 7. The germline V gene has CDR1 MNHEY and CDR2 SMNVEV (reference sequence). CDR3: CAVRDRSSYEQYF. The CDR3 DNA is TGTGCCGTCCGGGACAGGAGTTCCTACGAGCAGTACTTC.

The chain has TRBV5-1 and TRBJ2-5; tentatively, D is TRBD1 (5 bases). This CDR3 comprises 15 residues. V gave up 4 bases and J gave up 4 bases, with 17 bases separating them. Germline loops: CDR1 SGHRS, CDR2 YFSETQ. The CDR3 bases are TGCGCCAGCAGCCTCGGCGCCTTGGGGCGAGAGACCCAGTACTTC. It is translated as CASSLGALGRETQYF.

This rearrangement joins TRBV27 to TRBJ2-3; 9 bases map to TRBD1. Losses at the gene ends were 5 bases for V and 2 bases for J; bases not matched to a gene: 5. The CDR3 loop spans 15 amino acids. Germline CDR1 and CDR2: MNHEY and SMNVEV (reference sequence). The CDR3 region is CASSVGQGYTDTQYF. CDR3 bases: TGTGCCAGCAGTGTAGGACAGGGGTACACAGATACGCAGTATTTT.

The rearrangement uses TRBV5-8 and TRBJ1-2; possibly TRBD1 for D (6 bases). The V and J ends lost 3 bases and 7 bases respectively, with 16 bases between them. This CDR3 comprises 14 residues. Germline values: CDR1 SGHTS, CDR2 YDEGEE. DNA of the CDR3: TGTGCCAGCAGCTGGACCTCAGGGGCGGGTGGCTACACCTTC. Encoded protein: CASSWTSGAGGYTF.